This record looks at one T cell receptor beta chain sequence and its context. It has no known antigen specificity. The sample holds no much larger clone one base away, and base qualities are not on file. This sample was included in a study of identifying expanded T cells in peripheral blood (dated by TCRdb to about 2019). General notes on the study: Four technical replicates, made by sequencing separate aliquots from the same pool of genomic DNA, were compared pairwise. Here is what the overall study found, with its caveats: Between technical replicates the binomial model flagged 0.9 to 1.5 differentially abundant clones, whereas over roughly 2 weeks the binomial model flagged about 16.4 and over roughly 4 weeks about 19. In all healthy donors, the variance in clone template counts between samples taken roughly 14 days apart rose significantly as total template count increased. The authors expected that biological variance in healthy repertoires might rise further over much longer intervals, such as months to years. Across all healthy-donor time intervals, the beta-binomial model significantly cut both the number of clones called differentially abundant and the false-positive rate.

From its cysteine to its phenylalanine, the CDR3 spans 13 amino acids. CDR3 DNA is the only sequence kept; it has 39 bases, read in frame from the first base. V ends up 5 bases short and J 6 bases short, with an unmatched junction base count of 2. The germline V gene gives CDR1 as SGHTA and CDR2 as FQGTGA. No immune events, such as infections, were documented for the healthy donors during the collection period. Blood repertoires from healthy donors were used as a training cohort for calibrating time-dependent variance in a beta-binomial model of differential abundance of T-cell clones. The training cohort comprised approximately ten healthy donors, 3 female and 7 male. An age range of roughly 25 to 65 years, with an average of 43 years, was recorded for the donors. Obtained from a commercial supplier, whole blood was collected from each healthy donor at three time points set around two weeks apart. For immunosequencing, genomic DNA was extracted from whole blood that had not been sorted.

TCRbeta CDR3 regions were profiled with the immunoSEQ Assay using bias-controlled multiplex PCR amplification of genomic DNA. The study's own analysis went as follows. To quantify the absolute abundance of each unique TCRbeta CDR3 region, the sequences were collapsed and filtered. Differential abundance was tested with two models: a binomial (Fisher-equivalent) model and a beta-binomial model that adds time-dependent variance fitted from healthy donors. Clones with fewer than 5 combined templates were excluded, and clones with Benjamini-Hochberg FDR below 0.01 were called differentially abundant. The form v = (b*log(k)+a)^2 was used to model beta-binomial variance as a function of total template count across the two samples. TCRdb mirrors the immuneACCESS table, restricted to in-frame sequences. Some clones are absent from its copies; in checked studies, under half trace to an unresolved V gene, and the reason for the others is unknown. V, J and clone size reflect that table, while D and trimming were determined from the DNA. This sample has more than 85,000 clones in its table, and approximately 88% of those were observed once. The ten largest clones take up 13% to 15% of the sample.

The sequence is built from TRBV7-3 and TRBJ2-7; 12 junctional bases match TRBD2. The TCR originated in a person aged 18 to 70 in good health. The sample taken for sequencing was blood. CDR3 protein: CASSVTSGSEQYF. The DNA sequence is TGTGCCAGCAGCGTGACTAGCGGGAGCGAGCAGTACTTC. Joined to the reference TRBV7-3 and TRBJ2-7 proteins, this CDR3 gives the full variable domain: GAGVSQTPSNKVTEKGKYVELRCDPISGHTALYWYRQSLGQGPEFLIYFQGTGAADDSGLPNDRFFAVRPEGSVSTLKIQRTERGDSAVYLCASSVTSGSEQYFGPGTRLTVT.